The 23 T cell receptor beta chains listed next were all sequenced from one sample in a study of T cell repertoires in cytomegalovirus infection. These TCRs' antigens remain unknown. TCRdb called the reads again in MiXCR, with one record for every CDR3 protein. In the table there are some 590,000 distinct CDR3 sequences, 40% of which are singletons. This sample comprised cultured PBMCs, obtained from culture after CMV antigen stimulation. The receptors come from a human donor in good health (CMV status not recorded). Some clones in this sample may be carry-over from other donors' samples.

In this sample, this clonotype turned up a few times. This rearrangement joins TRBV7-9 to TRBJ2-7, with TRBD1 matching over 7 bases. The V gene's germline CDR1 is SEHNR and CDR2 FQNEAQ (reference sequence). The V segment lost 5 bases and the J segment 0 bases; nucleotides outside the gene matches: 7. The CDR3 runs 15 residues. CDR3 coding DNA: TGTGCCAGCAGCGCCCTAGACAGGGCCTCCTACGAGCAGTACTTC. It translates to CASSALDRASYEQYF.

V and J are TRBV27 and TRBJ2-7, with D hard to call. Trimming shortened V by 9 bases and J by 0 bases, and 18 bases separated the two germline ends. Germline-derived CDR1 and CDR2 are MNHEY and SMNVEV (reference sequence). The CDR3 is made up of 15 amino acids. Written as DNA, the CDR3 is TGTGCCAGTTGCGTTCGCGGTGGTGGCTCCTACGAGCAGTACTTC. Encoded protein: CASCVRGGGSYEQYF.

V and J are TRBV7-2 and TRBJ2-3, with a possible D match to TRBD1 (6 bases). Trimming left V 5 bases short and J 4 bases short, with 13 bases between. Per the germline V gene, CDR1 is SGHTA and CDR2 is FQGNSA. The CDR3 loop spans 14 amino acids. The CDR3: CASSPRGLPDTQYF. The DNA of the CDR3 is TGTGCCAGCAGCCCGAGGGGGTTACCAGATACGCAGTATTTT.

The CDR3 nucleotides are TGTGCCAGTCAGGAGGATAATTCACCCCTCCACTTT. Protein: CASQEDNSPLHF. The rearrangement uses TRBV12-3 or TRBV12-4 and TRBJ1-6, with unresolved D. CDR3 length equals 12 residues. V dropped 9 bases and J dropped 5 bases, with 8 bases sitting between them.

This clonotype was detected only a few times. The chain has TRBV6-2 or TRBV6-3 and TRBJ2-1; tentative D call: TRBD2 (5 bases). Trimming took 0 bases from V and 0 from J, leaving 9 bases between them. Per germline, CDR1 MNHEY and CDR2 SVGEGT. The CDR3 extends over 16 amino acids. CDR3 residues: CASSYSERSSYNEQFF. The CDR3 bases are TGTGCCAGCAGTTACTCGGAGCGGAGCTCCTACAATGAGCAGTTCTTC.

The genes are TRBV5-1 and TRBJ2-1; 9 positions agree with TRBD2. Germline trimming cut 0 bases from V and 0 bases from J; bases unmatched to any gene: 4. This CDR3 has 17 residues. Germline assignment: CDR1 SGHRS and CDR2 YFSETQ. CDR3 loop: CASSLGPSGTSYNEQFF. The CDR3 nucleotides read TGCGCCAGCAGCTTGGGTCCTAGCGGGACCTCCTACAATGAGCAGTTCTTC.

CDR3 sequence: CASSGTGFYEQYF. DNA for the CDR3: TGTGCCAGCAGCGGGACAGGTTTTTACGAGCAGTACTTC. The V gene is TRBV7-2, the J gene TRBJ2-7; 8 positions match TRBD1. The V and J ends lost 5 bases and 4 bases, in that order; junction bases with no gene match: 4. Germline V lookup: CDR1 SGHTA, CDR2 FQGNSA. This CDR3 spans 13 amino acids. Full variable domain (outside the CDR3, taken from reference TRBV7-2 and TRBJ2-7): GAGVSQSPSNKVTEKGKDVELRCDPISGHTALYWYRQSLGQGLEFLIYFQGNSAPDKSGLPSDRFSAERTGGSVSTLTIQRTQQEDSAVYLCASSGTGFYEQYFGPGTRLTVT.

This rearrangement joins TRBV7-2 to TRBJ2-2; the D is unclear. The CDR3 is made up of 14 amino acids. The germline gives CDR1 SGHTA, CDR2 FQGNSA. V lost 5 bases and J lost 1, with 8 bases in between. CDR3 sequence (DNA): TGTGCCAGCAGCGCCTCACAGAACACCGGGGAGCTGTTTTTT. This translates into CASSASQNTGELFF.

In nucleotides, the CDR3 is TGTGCCAGCAGTCGGACAGGCGCAAGGAACACCGGGGAGCTGTTTTTT. As protein: CASSRTGARNTGELFF. This rearrangement joins TRBV12-3 or TRBV12-4 to TRBJ2-2; TRBD1 agrees at 7 bases. The CDR3 is 16 amino acids. The V and J ends lost 5 bases and 1 base, in that order; junction bases with no gene match: 7.

The chain combines TRBV5-1 with TRBJ2-5, with D unclear. Germline V gene sequence: CDR1 SGHRS, CDR2 YFSETQ. V was trimmed by 3 bases and J by 9 bases, leaving 18 bases between them. This CDR3 spans 14 amino acids. CDR3 protein: CASSSDKHQWAQYF. The CDR3 DNA follows: TGCGCCAGCAGCTCCGACAAACACCAGTGGGCCCAGTACTTC.

This clonotype was observed a few times. Here the CDR3 DNA reads TGTGCCAGCAGCCTCCTCTGGACCAACTCTGGAAACACCATATATTTT. This gives the protein CASSLLWTNSGNTIYF. The chain combines TRBV7-1 with TRBJ1-3; D remains unclear. TRBV7-1 is filed as an ORF, its function uncertain. The length of the CDR3 is 16 residues. Trimming removed 5 bases at V and 0 bases at J, with 14 bases between.

This clonotype was seen a few times. The chain is built from TRBV25-1 and TRBJ1-1; the D is unclear. The CDR3 is 15 residues long. The ends were cut back, 3 bases at V and 3 bases at J, with 14 bases in the middle. Germline-derived CDR1 and CDR2 are MGHDK and SYGVNS. CDR3 in DNA: TGTGCCAGCAGTGATCCGTCCGAGGGCGACACTGAAGCTTTCTTT. This translates into CASSDPSEGDTEAFF.

V gene TRBV19 combines with J gene TRBJ2-1; 9 bases are a match to TRBD2. With V trimmed by 6 bases and J by 4 bases, 19 bases remained unmatched. The CDR3 contains 19 residues. In germline, CDR1 is LNHDA, CDR2 SQIVND (reference sequence). The CDR3 loop is CASSTFLAVGTSSYNEQFF. The CDR3 DNA reads as TGTGCCAGTAGCACCTTCCTTGCAGTCGGGACTAGCTCGTACAATGAGCAGTTCTTC.

The V and J genes are TRBV18 and TRBJ2-7, with 12 bases that match TRBD2. J was trimmed by 3 bases and V by 4 bases; bases with no gene match: 4. The CDR3 length is 15 residues. The V gene's germline CDR1 is KGHSH and CDR2 LQKENI. The CDR3 loop is CASSLLAGGHYEQYF. DNA for the CDR3: TGTGCCAGCTCACTACTAGCGGGGGGCCACTACGAGCAGTACTTC.

The sample holds a few counts of this clonotype. The rearrangement joins TRBV7-6 to TRBJ1-4; 7 nucleotides match TRBD1. This CDR3 contains 15 residues. After removal of 1 base from V and 6 bases from J, the junction contained 5 bases not matched to a gene. The germline V gene encodes CDR1 SGHVS and CDR2 FNYEAQ. The CDR3, as DNA: TGTGCCAGCAGCTTAGGAGGGGGCGTTTATGAAAAACTGTTTTTT. Translation gives CASSLGGGVYEKLFF.

This clonotype was counted only a few times. The V call is TRBV4-3, the J call TRBJ2-7; tentatively, D is TRBD1 (5 bases). V lost 0 bases, J lost 4 bases, and 13 bases lay in between. Germline V gives CDR1 LGHNA, CDR2 YSLEER. This CDR3 has 15 residues. The CDR3 protein is CASSQDQGPYYEQYF. DNA of the CDR3: TGCGCCAGCAGCCAAGATCAGGGCCCATATTACGAGCAGTACTTC.

This clonotype was recorded a few times. The chain combines TRBV7-8 with TRBJ2-7, with 13 bases that match TRBD2. Germline V CDR1 and CDR2: SGHVS, FQNEAQ. There are 17 residues in the CDR3. The J segment lost 2 bases and the V segment lost 5 bases, leaving 9 bases of the junction unmatched. The CDR3 sequence: CASSPQRLAGGPYEQYF. CDR3 sequence (DNA): TGTGCCAGCAGCCCCCAAAGACTAGCGGGAGGTCCCTACGAGCAGTACTTC.

This chain uses TRBV27 with TRBJ1-5; D is unclear. This CDR3 is built from 17 residues. With 6 bases removed from V and 4 bases from J, the gap between germline ends came to 22 bases. Germline V gives CDR1 MNHEY, CDR2 SMNVEV (reference sequence). CDR3 in DNA: TGTGCCAGCAGCCCTCGACAAGGGTTTTCGGGGAATCAGCCCCAGCATTTT. Its protein product is CASSPRQGFSGNQPQHF.

The chain couples TRBV5-4 to TRBJ2-5; 7 bases match TRBD2. The V gene's germline CDR1 is SGHNT and CDR2 YYREEE (reference sequence). The CDR3 spans 17 residues. J gave up 1 base and V 1 base, and 10 bases lay outside the gene matches. The CDR3 region is CASSLRSGSGGQETQYF. The DNA of the CDR3 is TGTGCCAGCAGCTTGCGTTCCGGTTCGGGGGGCCAAGAGACCCAGTACTTC.

The CDR3 sequence: CASIPKGLSTDTQYF. CDR3 DNA: TGTGCCAGCATCCCGAAGGGACTCAGCACAGATACGCAGTATTTT. The rearrangement links TRBV27 to TRBJ2-3; possibly TRBD2 for D (6 bases). Trimming shortened V by 7 bases and J by 0 bases, and 14 bases separated the two germline ends. This CDR3 is 15 amino acids long. From germline, CDR1 is MNHEY and CDR2 SMNVEV (reference sequence).

This clonotype has a single count. The chain joins TRBV6-2 or TRBV6-3 to TRBJ2-1; no clear D gene. The V gene's germline CDR1 is MNHEY and CDR2 SVGEGT. CDR3 length: 11 residues. Trimming took 6 bases from V and 5 from J, leaving 5 bases between them. CDR3 residues: CASRLDNEQFF. CDR3 bases: TGTGCCAGCAGACTCGACAATGAGCAGTTCTTC.

The chain carries TRBV5-6 and TRBJ2-3; 10 positions match TRBD1. V lost 3 bases and J lost 1; bases outside the gene matches: 5. The CDR3 length is 16 residues. Germline assignment: CDR1 SGHDT and CDR2 YYEEEE. The CDR3 loop reads CASSSSGTGGTDTQYF. The DNA for the CDR3 is TGTGCCAGCAGCTCCTCCGGGACAGGGGGCACAGATACGCAGTATTTT.

This chain joins TRBV27 and TRBJ2-3; unclear D gene. The length of the CDR3 is 14 residues. Germline V gives CDR1 MNHEY, CDR2 SMNVEV (reference sequence). V lost 1 base and J lost 4, with 9 bases in between. The CDR3 region is CASSLYVSADTQYF. The DNA for the CDR3 is TGTGCCAGCAGTTTATACGTCAGCGCAGATACGCAGTATTTT.